This is a list of T cell receptor beta chains from one sample in a study of human T cells and chemical hapten exposure. MiXCR was run by TCRdb on the RACE reads, yielding one entry per CDR3 protein. The sample records roughly 80,000 distinct CDR3 sequences, around 9.4% being singletons. The specimen was whole blood. These receptors all stem from a female donor in good health. Some clones in this sample may be carry-over from other donors' samples. The CDR3 runs from the conserved cysteine through the conserved F or W. A D gene is named only where the DNA matches it firmly. Only part of the rows carry a size: once, few, many, or a class if the clone is expanded.

V gene	clone size	D gene	J gene	CDR3 protein	CDR3 DNA
TRBV3-1	few	NA	TRBJ2-7	CASSQEPSEQYF	TGTGCCAGCAGCCAAGAGCCCTCCGAGCAGTACTTC
TRBV5-8	many	NA	TRBJ2-5	CASRQTFGRETQYF	TGTGCCAGCAGACAGACTTTCGGGCGAGAGACCCAGTACTTC
TRBV7-8	NA	TRBD1	TRBJ2-7	CASSRAPRDRELDEQYF	TGCGCCAGCAGCCGAGCCCCCCGGGACAGGGAACTAGACGAGCAGTACTTC
TRBV7-2	few	NA	TRBJ2-1	CASSDMGYNEQFF	TGTGCCAGCAGTGACATGGGCTACAATGAGCAGTTCTTC
TRBV6-6	few	TRBD1	TRBJ2-6	CASSPSGTGLSGANVLTF	TGTGCCAGCAGTCCGTCCGGGACAGGGCTCTCTGGGGCCAACGTCCTGACTTTC
TRBV20-1	NA	TRBD1	TRBJ1-1	CSARRGRMNTEAFF	TGCAGTGCTAGGAGGGGGCGGATGAACACTGAAGCTTTCTTT
TRBV4-3	NA	TRBD2	TRBJ2-3	CASSQDIAGENTDTQYF	TGCGCCAGCAGCCAAGATATAGCGGGGGAGAACACAGATACGCAGTATTTT
TRBV12-3/TRBV12-4	few	NA	TRBJ1-4	CASSFLGGIGEKLFF	TGTGCCAGCAGTTTCTTGGGAGGGATCGGTGAAAAACTGTTTTTT
TRBV5-1	NA	NA	TRBJ2-3	CASSQRLDSTDTQYF	TGCGCCAGCAGCCAACGACTCGACAGCACAGATACGCAGTATTTT
TRBV29-1	many	NA	TRBJ2-3	CSVLAGLHTQYF	TGCAGCGTCCTTGCCGGGCTTCATACGCAGTATTTT
TRBV6-1	many	NA	TRBJ1-6	CASSALASSYNSPLHF	TGTGCCAGCAGTGCCCTAGCCAGCTCCTATAATTCACCCCTCCACTTT
TRBV12-3/TRBV12-4	many	NA	TRBJ1-3	CASSLRQPSLSGNTIYF	TGTGCCAGCAGTTTAAGACAGCCTTCACTCTCTGGAAACACCATATATTTT
TRBV5-6	NA	NA	TRBJ1-1	CASSTNAAEAFF	TGTGCCAGCAGCACGAACGCCGCTGAAGCTTTCTTT
TRBV5-1	many	NA	TRBJ1-1	CASTYLAQGSTEAFF	TGCGCCAGCACTTACTTAGCCCAGGGAAGCACTGAAGCTTTCTTT
TRBV7-2	many	NA	TRBJ1-3	CASSFWGSGNTIYF	TGTGCCAGCAGCTTTTGGGGCTCTGGAAACACCATATATTTT
TRBV7-8	few	NA	TRBJ2-3	CASSHPPWSATDTQYF	TGTGCCAGCAGCCACCCCCCCTGGAGCGCCACAGATACGCAGTATTTT
TRBV4-1	NA	NA	TRBJ1-1	CASSQGVVGMNTEAFF	TGCGCCAGCAGCCAGGGAGTTGTGGGGATGAACACTGAAGCTTTCTTT
TRBV18	many	TRBD2	TRBJ2-3	CASSALAGGAYSTDTQYF	TGTGCCAGCTCAGCCCTAGCGGGGGGAGCATATAGCACAGATACGCAGTATTTT
TRBV7-9	many	NA	TRBJ1-1	CASSLDRSEAFF	TGTGCCAGCAGCTTAGACAGGTCTGAAGCTTTCTTT
TRBV11-2	NA	NA	TRBJ2-3	CASSLTGKDTQYF	TGTGCCAGCAGCTTAACAGGGAAAGATACGCAGTATTTT
TRBV12-3/TRBV12-4	few	TRBD1	TRBJ1-1	CASSAGTGRYDFF	TGTGCCAGCAGCGCCGGGACAGGGAGATATGATTTCTTT
TRBV20-1	NA	NA	TRBJ2-3	CSASRVSDTQYF	TGCAGTGCTAGTAGGGTGTCAGATACGCAGTATTTT
TRBV4-1	few	NA	TRBJ1-5	CASSQGPARGVRFNQPQHF	TGCGCCAGCAGCCAGGGCCCGGCAAGGGGCGTAAGATTCAATCAGCCCCAGCATTTT
TRBV20-1	many	NA	TRBJ1-5	CSASTGPGQPQHF	TGCAGTGCTTCAACAGGTCCAGGTCAGCCCCAGCATTTT
TRBV24-1	many	NA	TRBJ2-2	CATSDFSRGPGELFF	TGTGCCACCAGTGATTTCTCCAGGGGCCCCGGGGAGCTGTTTTTT
TRBV7-9	NA	NA	TRBJ2-3	CASPSPGPKYF	TGTGCCAGCCCTTCCCCCGGGCCGAAGTATTTT
TRBV6-6	few	NA	TRBJ2-3	CASNLRRDTQYF	TGTGCCAGCAACCTGCGTCGAGATACGCAGTATTTT
TRBV20-1	few	TRBD1	TRBJ1-5	CSVRGTGKQPQHF	TGCAGTGTCCGGGGGACAGGGAAACAGCCCCAGCATTTT
TRBV20-1	few	NA	TRBJ1-5	CSANGAGSNQPQHF	TGCAGTGCCAACGGGGCAGGTAGCAATCAGCCCCAGCATTTT
TRBV3-1	few	TRBD1	TRBJ1-4	CASSQNPTGGTRGEKLFF	TGTGCCAGCAGCCAAAACCCGACAGGGGGCACTCGAGGTGAAAAACTGTTTTTT
TRBV7-7	NA	NA	TRBJ2-3	CASSPKPSTDTQYF	TGTGCTAGCAGTCCTAAACCCAGCACAGATACGCAGTATTTT
TRBV7-2	many	NA	TRBJ2-3	CASSLDYGSTDTQYF	TGTGCCAGCAGCTTAGATTATGGCTCGACAGATACGCAGTATTTT
TRBV6-6	NA	NA	TRBJ1-5	CASSTFGRNQPQHF	TGTGCCAGCAGTACCTTTGGTAGGAATCAGCCCCAGCATTTT
TRBV12-3/TRBV12-4	NA	NA	TRBJ2-1	CASRPRWGSSYNEQFF	TGTGCCAGCAGACCCCGTTGGGGGAGCTCCTACAATGAGCAGTTCTTC
TRBV2	NA	NA	TRBJ1-2	CASSPNNYGYTF	TGTGCCAGCAGCCCTAATAACTATGGCTACACCTTC
TRBV7-9	few	NA	TRBJ2-1	CASRLGRGSSYNEQFF	TGTGCCAGCAGACTGGGACGGGGTAGCTCCTACAATGAGCAGTTCTTC
TRBV5-5	NA	NA	TRBJ1-1	CASSLFPNTEAFF	TGTGCCAGCAGCTTGTTCCCGAACACTGAAGCTTTCTTT
TRBV12-3/TRBV12-4	many	TRBD2	TRBJ2-2	CASRASGTNTGELFF	TGTGCCAGCCGGGCTAGCGGTACGAACACCGGGGAGCTGTTTTTT